The 12 T cell receptor beta chains reported below all come from one sample, sequenced in a study of shared clonotypes between healthy human individuals. Here immunoSEQ multiplex PCR was the method, and the copy in TCRdb shows in-frame clones only, minus some. The sample lists a few million clones, about 94% seen once, with more than 1.5% in the top ten. Positive CCR7 selection of CD45RO-negative cells yielded the naive CD8 cells, and terminally differentiated effector memory CD45RA+ cells were excluded. The material sequenced was naive CD8+ T cells from PBMCs. The source of these receptors is a man aged 18 to 30 in good health. Some clones in this sample may be carry-over from other donors' samples.

The CDR3 spells CASSLIDRANTEAFF. DNA for the CDR3: TGTGCCAGCAGCTTAATTGACAGGGCGAACACTGAAGCTTTCTTT. This rearrangement joins TRBV11-2 to TRBJ1-1, with 7 bases that match TRBD1. The CDR3 totals 15 residues. V shed 2 bases and J 1 base; nucleotides not matched to a gene: 4. CDR1 SGHAT and CDR2 FQNNGV come from the germline V gene.

This clone was counted a few times. The genes are TRBV12-5 and TRBJ1-1, with D tentatively TRBD1 (5 bases). CDR1 is LGHNT, CDR2 FRNRAP, per germline. Trimming pared 5 bases from V and 4 bases from J, leaving 11 bases between. The length of the CDR3 is 13 residues. The CDR3, as DNA: TGTGCTAGTGGTCCTACGGGGGGCACTGAAGCTTTCTTT. Protein: CASGPTGGTEAFF.

The CDR3 coding sequence is TGTGCCAGCAGTGAAGCGGCTTCGGGAGAGCAGTACTTC. The encoded protein is CASSEAASGEQYF. The V call is TRBV6-1, the J call TRBJ2-7; TRBD2 might be the D (5 bases). Per the germline V gene, CDR1 is MNHNS and CDR2 is SASEGT. V lost 0 bases to trimming and J lost 7 bases, with 10 bases between them. CDR3 length equals 13 residues.

The genes are TRBV7-6 and TRBJ2-7; D remains unclear. V lost 5 bases and J lost 5, with 16 bases in between. The CDR3 sequence is 14 residues long. Germline assignment: CDR1 SGHVS and CDR2 FNYEAQ. This CDR3 is CASSPPDSSDEQYF. Written as DNA, the CDR3 is TGTGCCAGCAGCCCACCTGACTCTTCGGACGAGCAGTACTTC.

This clone was seen just once. The chain recombines TRBV9 with TRBJ2-4, with D maybe TRBD2 (5 bases). The CDR3 contains 15 residues. Germline values: CDR1 SGDLS, CDR2 YYNGEE. Trimming took off 4 bases at V and 0 bases at J, with 11 bases between the two ends. CDR3 in amino acids: CASSSEREAKNIQYF. Written as DNA, the CDR3 is TGTGCCAGCAGCTCAGAGAGGGAAGCCAAAAACATTCAGTACTTC.

The genes are TRBV5-6 and TRBJ2-1, with TRBD2 identical over 9 bases. This CDR3 has 15 amino acids. Germline CDR1 reads SGHDT; CDR2 reads YYEEEE. V lost 5 bases and J lost 6; bases outside the gene matches: 9. CDR3 loop: CASSHSGSRFNEQFF. The CDR3 nucleotides are TGTGCCAGCAGTCATAGCGGGAGCCGGTTCAATGAGCAGTTCTTC.

The V call is TRBV27, the J call TRBJ2-5; D possibly corresponds to TRBD2 (5 bases). Germline CDR1 MNHEY, CDR2 SMNVEV (reference sequence). The germline V and J ends were trimmed by 1 base and 3 bases, with 9 bases remaining between them. The CDR3 is made up of 14 amino acids. The CDR3 sequence: CASSLWAGKETQYF. CDR3 DNA: TGTGCCAGCAGTTTATGGGCCGGGAAAGAGACCCAGTACTTC.

The chain employs TRBV27 and TRBJ2-5; D gene uncertain. Germline loops: CDR1 MNHEY, CDR2 SMNVEV (reference sequence). V was trimmed by 6 bases and J by 1 base, leaving 12 bases between them. The CDR3 spans 14 residues. The chain's CDR3 is CASRGSLSQETQYF. CDR3 in DNA: TGTGCCAGCAGAGGTAGTCTTTCCCAAGAGACCCAGTACTTC.

This chain links TRBV5-5 with TRBJ2-7; perhaps TRBD1 as D (6 bases). CDR1 SGHKS and CDR2 YYEKEE come from the germline V gene (reference sequence). The CDR3 is 15 residues long. V lost 1 base to trimming and J lost 6 bases, with 17 bases between them. The CDR3 sequence: CASSLSVVRGAEQYF. CDR3 DNA: TGTGCCAGCAGCTTGTCGGTGGTCAGGGGAGCCGAGCAGTACTTC.

As regards this clone: Other DNA variants within this sample encode the same CDR3. J is TRBJ2-7 and V is TRBV27, with a weak D call TRBD2 (6 bases). In germline, CDR1 is MNHEY, CDR2 SMNVEV (reference sequence). Trimming took off 6 bases at V and 2 bases at J, with 8 bases between the two ends. This CDR3 spans 12 amino acids. Here the CDR3 reads CASRGGPYEQYF. CDR3 nucleotide sequence: TGTGCCAGCAGGGGGGGACCCTACGAGCAGTACTTC.

J is TRBJ2-7 and V is TRBV6-1; D not certain. The V end was cut by 4 bases, the J end by 2 bases, with 15 bases between. CDR3 length equals 15 residues. Looked up from germline, CDR1 is MNHNS and CDR2 is SASEGT. Here the CDR3 reads CASSGSRNPPYEQYF. The DNA of the CDR3 is TGTGCCAGCAGTGGATCAAGGAACCCCCCCTACGAGCAGTACTTC.

V usage is TRBV7-9 and J usage is TRBJ1-1, with a weak D call TRBD1 (5 bases). Germline-derived CDR1 and CDR2 are SEHNR and FQNEAQ (reference sequence). The V end was cut by 5 bases, the J end by 3 bases, with 16 bases between. This CDR3 has 15 residues. This CDR3 is CASSERQPSHTEAFF. CDR3 sequence (DNA): TGTGCCAGCAGCGAGAGACAGCCCTCTCACACTGAAGCTTTCTTT.